This note documents a single T cell receptor (beta chain) sequence. This table comes from immunoSEQ multiplex PCR, and its TCRdb copy is limited to in-frame clones, with some not included. This table holds hundreds of thousands of clones, approximately 86% found once. This specimen comes from a study of blood T cell repertoires in COVID-19. The CDR3 totals 15 residues. V lost 2 bases and J lost 1, with 9 bases in between. Looked up from germline, CDR1 is SGHTA and CDR2 is FQGTGA. Sequencing input: peripheral blood. This sequence originates from a woman aged 55-70 years with COVID-19, enrolled during active disease. This chain connects TRBV7-3 to TRBJ2-1; tentative D call: TRBD1 (6 bases). CDR3 sequence (DNA): TGTGCCAGCAGCTTAGGGGGCGCTTCCTACAATGAGCAGTTCTTC. Translation gives CASSLGGASYNEQFF.